This TCR beta chain was sequenced for a study of cytomegalovirus exposure and HLA in healthy donors. Study details: HLA-typed donors contributed around 88 million unique TCRs, which were held in an early data release. Study results and caveats: Across donors, most TCRs were seen rarely, yet some public ones were widespread. A later analysis linked 15,000 to 20,000 TCR beta sequences to HLA alleles at 0.05 false discovery rate. TCR beta chains numbering some 160 were designated cytomegalovirus-associated.

With 60 Vbeta and 13 Jbeta primers, the PCR was carried out. Assay: immunoSEQ multiplex PCR; the TCRdb copy retains only in-frame clones and omits some. The sample contains 100,000 to 150,000 clones, roughly 76% of which appear only once. As concerns this clone: Its antigen is unknown.

The CDR3 has 14 amino acids. Trimming took 5 bases from V and 5 from J; bases not matched to a gene: 8. Germline V gene lookup returns CDR1 SNHLY and CDR2 FYNNEI. The chain recombines TRBV2 with TRBJ1-2; 7 nucleotides agree with TRBD1. The source is a woman aged 60-75 years in good health and CMV-seropositive. The sequencing input was PBMCs. For the CDR3, the DNA is TGTGCCAGCAGTTCCCTAGGGACAGCGTATGGCTACACCTTC. Translation: CASSSLGTAYGYTF.